This T cell receptor (beta chain) emerged from a study of T cell responses to AZD1222 COVID-19 vaccine. Study background: Whether given at about 4 or about 12 weeks, second doses were pooled.

V lost 7 bases and J lost 6; bases outside the gene matches: 3. The germline V gene has CDR1 SGHRS and CDR2 YFSETQ. There are 13 residues in the CDR3. Study results and caveats: Once two AZD1222 doses were given, Spike-specific TCR breadth and depth went up.

Note on this clone: What it binds is unknown.

The assay was immunoSEQ multiplex PCR, and TCRdb's table has in-frame clones only and misses some. The sample yields about 150,000 clones, approximately 94% seen once. This chain uses TRBV5-1 with TRBJ2-3; 12 positions match TRBD2. The sequencing used peripheral blood, collected on day 0 of AZD1222 vaccination. The receptor was derived from an adult in good health. The CDR3 protein is CASGLAGTDTQYF. The CDR3, as DNA: TGCGCCAGCGGACTAGCGGGGACGGATACGCAGTATTTT.